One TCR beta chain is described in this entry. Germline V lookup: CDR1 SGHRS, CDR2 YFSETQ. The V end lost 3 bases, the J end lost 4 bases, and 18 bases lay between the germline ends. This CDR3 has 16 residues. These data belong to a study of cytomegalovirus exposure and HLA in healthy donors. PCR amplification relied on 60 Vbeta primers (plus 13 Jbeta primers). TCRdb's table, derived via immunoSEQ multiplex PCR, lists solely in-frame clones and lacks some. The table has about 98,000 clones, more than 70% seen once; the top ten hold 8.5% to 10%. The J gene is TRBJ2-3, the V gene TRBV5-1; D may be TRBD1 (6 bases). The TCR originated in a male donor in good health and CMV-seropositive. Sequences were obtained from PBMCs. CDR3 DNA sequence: TGCGCCAGCAGCTATTATGGACAGACGAAGGCAGATACGCAGTATTTT. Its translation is CASSYYGQTKADTQYF. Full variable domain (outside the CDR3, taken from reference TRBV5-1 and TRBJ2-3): KAGVTQTPRYLIKTRGQQVTLSCSPISGHRSVSWYQQTPGQGLQFLFEYFSETQRNKGNFPGRFSGRQFSNSRSEMNVSTLELGDSALYLCASSYYGQTKADTQYFGPGTRLTVL.